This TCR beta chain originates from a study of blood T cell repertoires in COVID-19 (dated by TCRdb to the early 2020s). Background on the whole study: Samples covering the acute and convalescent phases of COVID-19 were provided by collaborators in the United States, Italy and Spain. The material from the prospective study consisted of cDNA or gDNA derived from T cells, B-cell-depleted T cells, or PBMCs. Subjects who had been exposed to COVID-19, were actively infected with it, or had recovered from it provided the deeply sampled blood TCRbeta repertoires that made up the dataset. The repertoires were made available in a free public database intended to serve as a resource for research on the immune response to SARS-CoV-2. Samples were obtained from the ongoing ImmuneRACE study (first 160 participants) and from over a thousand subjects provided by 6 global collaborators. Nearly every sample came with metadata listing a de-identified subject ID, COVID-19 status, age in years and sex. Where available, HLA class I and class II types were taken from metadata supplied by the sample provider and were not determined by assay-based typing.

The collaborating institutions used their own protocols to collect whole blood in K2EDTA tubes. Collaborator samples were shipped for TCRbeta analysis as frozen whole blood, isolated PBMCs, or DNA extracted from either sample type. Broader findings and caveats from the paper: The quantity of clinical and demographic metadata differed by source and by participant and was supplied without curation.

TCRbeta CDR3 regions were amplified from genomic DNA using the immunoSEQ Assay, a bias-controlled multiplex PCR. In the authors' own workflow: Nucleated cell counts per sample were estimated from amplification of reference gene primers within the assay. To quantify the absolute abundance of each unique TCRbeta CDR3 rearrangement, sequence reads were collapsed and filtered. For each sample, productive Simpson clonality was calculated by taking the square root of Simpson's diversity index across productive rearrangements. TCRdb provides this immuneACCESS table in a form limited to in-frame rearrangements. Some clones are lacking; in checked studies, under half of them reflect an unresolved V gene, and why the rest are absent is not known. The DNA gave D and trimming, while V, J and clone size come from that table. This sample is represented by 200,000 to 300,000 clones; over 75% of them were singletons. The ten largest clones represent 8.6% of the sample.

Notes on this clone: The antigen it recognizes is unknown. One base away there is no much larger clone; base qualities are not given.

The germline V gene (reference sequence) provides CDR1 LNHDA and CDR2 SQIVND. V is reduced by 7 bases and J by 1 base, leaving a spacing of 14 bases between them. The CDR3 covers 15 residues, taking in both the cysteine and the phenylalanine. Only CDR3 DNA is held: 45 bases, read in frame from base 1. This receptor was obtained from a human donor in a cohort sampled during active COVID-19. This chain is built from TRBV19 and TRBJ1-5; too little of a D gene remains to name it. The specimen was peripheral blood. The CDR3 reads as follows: CASNPLRQSNQPQHF. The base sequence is TGTGCCAGTAACCCCCTCAGGCAGAGCAATCAGCCCCAGCATTTT.